This T cell receptor beta chain is from a study of T cells in localized non-small cell lung cancer. Study conclusions and caveats: Higher blood T cell density went with longer overall survival. Researchers found a median around 50 of the top 100 tumor clones in adjacent lung.

Regarding this clone: The antigen remains undetermined.

Data came from immunoSEQ multiplex PCR; TCRdb stores just in-frame clones and leaves some out. Seen here are some 56,000 clones, more than 80% observed once, and the top ten hold less than 6%. Sequenced here: peripheral blood, sampled before any cancer treatment. This clonotype originated in a woman aged 35-75 years with stage I lung adenocarcinoma.

In DNA form, the CDR3 reads TGCGCCAGCAGCTTGGCAGGTCAGTCCTATGGCTACACCTTC. It codes for CASSLAGQSYGYTF. This rearrangement joins TRBV5-1 to TRBJ1-2; D is unresolved. The CDR3 sequence is 14 residues long. Germline-derived CDR1 and CDR2 are SGHRS and YFSETQ. Trimming removed 0 bases at V and 4 bases at J, with 10 bases between.